The TCR beta chain described here comes from a study of blood T cell repertoires in COVID-19. Profiled with immunoSEQ multiplex PCR; TCRdb holds only in-frame clones, not every one. The table records around 150,000 clones, approximately 81% of them present only once. This clonotype was sampled from a woman aged 55-69 years with COVID-19, enrolled during active disease. Sequenced sample: peripheral blood.

The CDR3 here is CASSLGDRDGEKLFF. The CDR3 bases are TGTGCCAGCAGCTTAGGGGACAGGGATGGTGAAAAACTGTTTTTT. The V gene is TRBV7-2, the J gene TRBJ1-4; 9 nucleotides match TRBD1. The CDR3 consists of 15 residues. Trimming at V came to 1 base and at J to 7 bases, leaving 4 bases not matched to a gene. The germline V gene encodes CDR1 SGHTA and CDR2 FQGNSA.